This TCR beta chain is from a study of T-cell memory formation after mild COVID-19. Only a few counts were recorded for this clonotype. TCRdb called the 5' RACE reads again in MiXCR, with one record for every CDR3 protein. The data hold roughly 300,000 distinct CDR3 sequences, with roughly 8.2% observed a single time. Sequencing was done on a sample of PBMCs or a T cell subset sorted from them (not recorded which). The sequence derives from a man younger than 35 who had mild COVID-19 (a few samples of this study predate the infection). Cell type and time point are not known.

Here the CDR3 reads CASSQGGTSGPYNEQFF. The CDR3 DNA reads TGTGCCAGCAGCCAAGGGGGGACTAGCGGGCCGTACAATGAGCAGTTCTTC. J is TRBJ2-1 and V is TRBV4-2; 12 bases are a match to TRBD2. The CDR3 loop spans 17 amino acids. Germline loops: CDR1 LGHNA, CDR2 YNFKEQ. V lost 1 base to trimming and J lost 4 bases; unmatched junction nucleotides: 5.